A selection of T cell receptor beta chains follows, all from one sample in a study of OX40 agonist ivuxolimab in advanced cancers. Clones were sequenced by immunoSEQ multiplex PCR, and TCRdb holds only the in-frame ones, with some missing. The sample shows 65,000 to 80,000 clones, 91% of them seen only once. Here the sequenced sample was CD4+ or CD8+ T cells sorted from blood, taken in a trial of the OX40 agonist ivuxolimab. The receptors come from an adult with an advanced solid tumor such as melanoma, head and neck, liver or kidney cancer. Each CDR3 is given with its conserved first and last residue. D genes are given only for firm matches. Some rows have no size entry. The others give once, few or many, or a class for an expanded clone.

J: TRBJ2-7
D: TRBD1
V: TRBV27
size: NA
DNA: TGTGCCAGCATAAAACAAGGGGGCCACGAGCAGTACTTC
CDR3: CASIKQGGHEQYF

J: TRBJ2-1
D: NA
V: TRBV28
size: NA
DNA: TGTGCCAGCAGCTTAGGTTATGAGCAGTTCTTC
CDR3: CASSLGYEQFF

J: TRBJ2-2
D: NA
V: TRBV11-2
size: NA
DNA: TGTGCCAGCAGCCCCCACCCCGGGGAGCTGTTTTTT
CDR3: CASSPHPGELFF

J: TRBJ2-5
D: TRBD1
V: TRBV7-9
size: once
DNA: TGTGCCAGCAGCTTAAGGCCGGGACAGTCCCAAGAGACCCAGTACTTC
CDR3: CASSLRPGQSQETQYF

J: TRBJ2-7
D: NA
V: TRBV28
size: once
DNA: TGTGCCAGCAGTTTAGTTAGGGGCTACGAGCAGTACTTC
CDR3: CASSLVRGYEQYF

J: TRBJ2-3
D: TRBD1
V: TRBV28
size: NA
DNA: TGTGCCAGCAGTTTGGGACAGGACACAGATACGCAGTATTTT
CDR3: CASSLGQDTDTQYF

J: TRBJ1-5
D: TRBD1
V: TRBV27
size: NA
DNA: TGTGCCAGCAGCTTCACAGGGGGCCGGCAGCCCCAGCATTTT
CDR3: CASSFTGGRQPQHF

J: TRBJ1-5
D: NA
V: TRBV28
size: NA
DNA: TGTGCCAGCAGTTCTCGCCTGGAGTACGGCAATCAGCCCCAGCATTTT
CDR3: CASSSRLEYGNQPQHF

J: TRBJ2-1
D: TRBD2
V: TRBV7-3
size: NA
DNA: TGTGCCAGCAGCCACGGACTAGCGGGAGCCAATGAGCAGTTCTTC
CDR3: CASSHGLAGANEQFF

J: TRBJ1-1
D: NA
V: TRBV27
size: NA
DNA: TGTGCCAGCAGTCCTTTGACGAACACTGAAGCTTTCTTT
CDR3: CASSPLTNTEAFF

J: TRBJ2-1
D: NA
V: TRBV27
size: NA
DNA: TGTGCCAGCAGTTTTACCTCGGGTGACGAGCAGTTCTTC
CDR3: CASSFTSGDEQFF

J: TRBJ1-2
D: NA
V: TRBV29-1
size: NA
DNA: TGCAGCGTAGACCTGGACCTTAACTATGGCTACACCTTC
CDR3: CSVDLDLNYGYTF

J: TRBJ2-7
D: TRBD2
V: TRBV28
size: NA
DNA: TGTGCCAGCAGTTTGGGGAGCGGGAGTAGCAACGAGCAGTACTTC
CDR3: CASSLGSGSSNEQYF

J: TRBJ1-5
D: TRBD1
V: TRBV7-9
size: NA
DNA: TGTGCCAGCAGCCGCGGGACAGCTAGCAATCAGCCCCAGCATTTT
CDR3: CASSRGTASNQPQHF

J: TRBJ2-2
D: NA
V: TRBV28
size: NA
DNA: TGTGCCAGCAGTTTTGGGGGTGGTGGCGGGGAGCTGTTTTTT
CDR3: CASSFGGGGGELFF

J: TRBJ1-1
D: NA
V: TRBV19
size: once
DNA: TGTGCCAGTAGTATATCTTGGGGGGACACTGAAGCTTTCTTT
CDR3: CASSISWGDTEAFF

J: TRBJ2-2
D: NA
V: TRBV7-9
size: once
DNA: TGTGCCAGCAGCTTAGGGGACAACACCGGGGAGCTGTTTTTT
CDR3: CASSLGDNTGELFF

J: TRBJ2-3
D: NA
V: TRBV27
size: NA
DNA: TGTGCCAGCAGTTCGGGGGCGAATACGCAGTATTTT
CDR3: CASSSGANTQYF

J: TRBJ1-2
D: NA
V: TRBV4-3
size: NA
DNA: TGCGCCAGCAGCCAAGAACGTACTCACACCTATGGCTACACCTTC
CDR3: CASSQERTHTYGYTF

J: TRBJ1-6
D: NA
V: TRBV7-9
size: NA
DNA: TGTGCCAGCAGCTTGGGCACTGGGACACCCCTCCACTTT
CDR3: CASSLGTGTPLHF

J: TRBJ2-1
D: NA
V: TRBV15
size: once
DNA: TGTGCCACCAGCAGAGGTCGAGGGCTGTTCGGGAATGAGCAGTTCTTC
CDR3: CATSRGRGLFGNEQFF

J: TRBJ1-6
D: TRBD1
V: TRBV5-6
size: NA
DNA: TGTGCCAGCAGCCTCACGGGACAGGGAGATTCACCCCTCCACTTT
CDR3: CASSLTGQGDSPLHF

J: TRBJ2-1
D: NA
V: TRBV9
size: NA
DNA: TGTGCCAGCAGCGTAGGTAGGGGCAATGAGCAGTTCTTC
CDR3: CASSVGRGNEQFF

J: TRBJ2-5
D: NA
V: TRBV29-1
size: NA
DNA: TGCAGCGCGGATGTCGATTCCGCCCAAGAGACCCAGTACTTC
CDR3: CSADVDSAQETQYF

J: TRBJ2-1
D: NA
V: TRBV10-3
size: NA
DNA: TGTGCCATCAGTGAGTCTTTTGGTCTTGAGCAGTTCTTC
CDR3: CAISESFGLEQFF

J: TRBJ2-1
D: TRBD2
V: TRBV28
size: NA
DNA: TGTGCCACCACACTAGCGGGGGTTTACAATGAGCAGTTCTTC
CDR3: CATTLAGVYNEQFF

J: TRBJ1-1
D: TRBD1
V: TRBV28
size: NA
DNA: TGTGCCAGCAGTTTAACCTTGGGAGGGACAGGGGGCGAAGCTTTCTTT
CDR3: CASSLTLGGTGGEAFF

J: TRBJ2-2
D: TRBD1
V: TRBV5-6
size: NA
DNA: TGTGCCAGCAGCTTACTTCAGGGACAGCTCCCAGCCGGGGAGCTGTTTTTT
CDR3: CASSLLQGQLPAGELFF

J: TRBJ1-5
D: NA
V: TRBV9
size: NA
DNA: TGTGCCAGCAGCGTAGACGGAGTTAGCAATCAGCCCCAGCATTTT
CDR3: CASSVDGVSNQPQHF

J: TRBJ1-5
D: NA
V: TRBV28
size: once
DNA: TGTGCCAGCAGTTTACGGCAAAGCAATCAGCCCCAGCATTTT
CDR3: CASSLRQSNQPQHF

J: TRBJ1-3
D: NA
V: TRBV13
size: NA
DNA: TGTGCCAGCAGCCCCGAGGGTGGGCAGCTGCGCTCTGGAAACACCATATATTTT
CDR3: CASSPEGGQLRSGNTIYF

J: TRBJ2-7
D: NA
V: TRBV29-1
size: NA
DNA: TGCAGCGTTTTACTTGACTCCTACGAGCAGTACTTC
CDR3: CSVLLDSYEQYF

J: TRBJ2-5
D: TRBD1
V: TRBV27
size: few
DNA: TGTGCCAGCAGTTTAATGGCAGGGGGCGTGGGGGAGACCCAGTACTTC
CDR3: CASSLMAGGVGETQYF

J: TRBJ1-5
D: NA
V: TRBV28
size: NA
DNA: TGTGCCAGCAGCCCCTCCCGGGGTAGCAATCAGCCCCAGCATTTT
CDR3: CASSPSRGSNQPQHF

J: TRBJ2-7
D: NA
V: TRBV15
size: NA
DNA: TGTGCCACCGGGGGAGACTCCTACGAGCAGTACTTC
CDR3: CATGGDSYEQYF

J: TRBJ1-4
D: NA
V: TRBV2
size: NA
DNA: TGTGCCAGCAGTAGTAGACAAAACAGGGAGGTTGAAAAACTGTTTTTT
CDR3: CASSSRQNREVEKLFF

J: TRBJ1-2
D: TRBD1
V: TRBV7-3
size: NA
DNA: TGTGCCAGCAGCTTGGCAGGGGGCGCACGGGACTATGGCTACACCTTC
CDR3: CASSLAGGARDYGYTF

J: TRBJ2-7
D: NA
V: TRBV19
size: NA
DNA: TGTGCCAGTAGTATAGATGAGGGGCGGGACGAGCAGTACTTC
CDR3: CASSIDEGRDEQYF

J: TRBJ2-7
D: TRBD2
V: TRBV7-9
size: NA
DNA: TGTGCCACCGCAGGACTAGCTGATTCCTACGAGCAGTACTTC
CDR3: CATAGLADSYEQYF

J: TRBJ2-2
D: TRBD2
V: TRBV19
size: NA
DNA: TGTGCCAGCAGGACTAGCGGGACCGGGGAGCTGTTTTTT
CDR3: CASRTSGTGELFF

J: TRBJ1-1
D: NA
V: TRBV5-1
size: NA
DNA: TGCGCCAGCAGCTTGACCGGAGGGAACACTGAAGCTTTCTTT
CDR3: CASSLTGGNTEAFF

J: TRBJ2-1
D: NA
V: TRBV15
size: NA
DNA: TGTGCCACCAGCGGTATACAAGCGACTACGAGCTCCTACAATGAGCAGTTCTTC
CDR3: CATSGIQATTSSYNEQFF

J: TRBJ2-7
D: NA
V: TRBV5-4
size: NA
DNA: TGTGCCAGCAGCCGGGGACTTGCCCTGGGCGAGCAGTACTTC
CDR3: CASSRGLALGEQYF